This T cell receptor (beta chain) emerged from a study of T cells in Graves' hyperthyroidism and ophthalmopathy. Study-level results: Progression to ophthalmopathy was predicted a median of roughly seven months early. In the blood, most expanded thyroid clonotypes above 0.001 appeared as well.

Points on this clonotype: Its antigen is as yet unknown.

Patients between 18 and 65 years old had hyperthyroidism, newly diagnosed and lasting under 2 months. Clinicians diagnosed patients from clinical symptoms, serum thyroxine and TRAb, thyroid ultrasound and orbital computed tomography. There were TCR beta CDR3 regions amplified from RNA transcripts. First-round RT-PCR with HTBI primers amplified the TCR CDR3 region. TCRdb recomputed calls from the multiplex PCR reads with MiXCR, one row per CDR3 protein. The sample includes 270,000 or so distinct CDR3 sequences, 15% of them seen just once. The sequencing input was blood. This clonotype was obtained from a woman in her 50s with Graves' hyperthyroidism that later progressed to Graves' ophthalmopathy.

The CDR3 is CASSPGASFPDTQYF. The DNA of the CDR3 is TGCGCCAGCAGCCCGGGGGCTAGCTTTCCAGATACGCAGTATTTT. The chain links TRBV5-1 to TRBJ2-3; tentatively, D is TRBD1 or TRBD2 (6 bases each). Germline V gene sequence: CDR1 SGHRS, CDR2 YFSETQ. V was pared by 4 bases and J by 4 bases, with 16 bases between. The CDR3 sequence is 15 residues long. Looking up the rest from reference TRBV5-1 and TRBJ2-3 gives the full variable domain: KAGVTQTPRYLIKTRGQQVTLSCSPISGHRSVSWYQQTPGQGLQFLFEYFSETQRNKGNFPGRFSGRQFSNSRSEMNVSTLELGDSALYLCASSPGASFPDTQYFGPGTRLTVL.